This T cell receptor beta chain was sequenced for a study of blood T cell repertoires in COVID-19. V was pared by 6 bases and J by 6 bases, with 8 bases of the junction left unmatched. CDR1 and CDR2 from the germline V gene are MNHEY and SVGAGI. CDR3 length: 15 residues. Profiled with immunoSEQ multiplex PCR; TCRdb holds only in-frame clones, not every one. The table records 220,000 or so clones, 80% to 85% of them present only once. This clonotype was obtained from a woman aged 55-75 years with acute or convalescent COVID-19. What was sequenced was peripheral blood. The chain is built from TRBV6-5 and TRBJ2-2; 9 bases map to TRBD1. Here the CDR3 reads CASSRIGTGPGELFF. The CDR3 nucleotides read TGTGCCAGCAGCCGTATAGGGACAGGGCCCGGGGAGCTGTTTTTT.